The 25 T cell receptor beta chains below come from one sample, sequenced in a study of Graves' ophthalmopathy and Graves' hyperthyroidism. RNA transcripts were the source from which TCR beta CDR3 regions were amplified. RT-PCR was first run with HTBI primers, then multiplex PCR in a second round. TCRdb fed the multiplex PCR reads into MiXCR, producing one record per CDR3 protein. This table has a few hundred thousand distinct CDR3 sequences, more than 20% appearing once. Specimen: peripheral blood. The receptors were gathered from a woman aged 18-29 years with stable Graves' hyperthyroidism.

This clonotype has at least ten counts. J is TRBJ2-7 and V is TRBV6-2 or TRBV6-3, with unresolved D. The V end lost 7 bases, the J end lost 4 bases, and 20 bases lay between the germline ends. The CDR3 is 15 amino acids. CDR1 MNHEY and CDR2 SVGEGT come from the germline V gene. For the CDR3, the DNA is TGTGCCAGCACCCTTTATCTGGGATCGGCGTACGAGCAGTACTTC. As protein: CASTLYLGSAYEQYF.

The genes are TRBV11-2 and TRBJ1-6, with no clear D. This CDR3 comprises 15 residues. The V and J ends lost 2 bases and 4 bases respectively, with 9 bases between them. Germline CDR1 SGHAT, CDR2 FQNNGV. Here the CDR3 reads CASSLSNGYNSPLHF. CDR3 in DNA: TGTGCCAGCAGCTTATCGAACGGGTATAATTCACCCCTCCACTTT.

This clonotype has a count of ten or more. J is TRBJ2-7 and V is TRBV12-3 or TRBV12-4; D is perhaps TRBD2 (7 bases). CDR3 length equals 14 residues. Trimming stripped 11 bases from V and 0 bases from J, with 17 bases between. CDR3 sequence: CAVGASGRSYEQYF. The DNA for the CDR3 is TGTGCCGTGGGGGCTAGCGGACGCTCCTACGAGCAGTACTTC.

This chain links TRBV12-3 or TRBV12-4 with TRBJ2-7; no firm D call. Trimming shortened V by 7 bases and J by 5 bases, and 18 bases separated the two germline ends. This CDR3 spans 14 amino acids. The CDR3 DNA sequence: TGTGCCAGCACCCTCGGAAAGGGATTGAACGAGCAGTACTTC. The encoded protein is CASTLGKGLNEQYF.

CDR3 protein: CASSVEAGLDYGYTF. The CDR3 DNA follows: TGTGCCAGCAGCGTAGAGGCGGGTCTGGACTATGGCTACACCTTC. The gene calls are TRBV9 and TRBJ1-2; D is unclear. Germline CDR1 reads SGDLS; CDR2 reads YYNGEE. V was pared by 0 bases and J by 3 bases, with 12 bases between. This CDR3 has 15 residues.

This clonotype was observed many times. V and J are TRBV6-1 and TRBJ1-5; D perhaps matches TRBD1 (6 bases). V lost 8 bases to trimming and J lost 4 bases, with 18 bases between them. The CDR3 length is 15 residues. The germline V gene encodes CDR1 MNHNS and CDR2 SASEGT. The CDR3: CASASGGAGNQPQHF. CDR3 nucleotide sequence: TGTGCCAGCGCGTCGGGGGGGGCTGGGAATCAGCCCCAGCATTTT.

CDR3 region: CASSHTGRRTQYF. For the CDR3, the DNA is TGTGCCAGCAGTCATACAGGACGCCGGACCCAGTACTTC. The chain combines TRBV28 with TRBJ2-5, with D perhaps TRBD1 (5 bases). V was shortened by 5 bases and J by 7 bases, with 14 bases between the two germline ends. This CDR3 region has 13 residues. Per the germline V gene, CDR1 is MDHEN and CDR2 is SYDVKM.

This clonotype appeared many times. The V gene is TRBV24-1, the J gene TRBJ1-1; tentatively, D is TRBD1 (5 bases). Trimming took 8 bases from V and 1 from J, leaving 7 bases between them. There are 12 residues in the CDR3. The germline V gene encodes CDR1 KGHDR and CDR2 SFDVKD. This chain's CDR3 is CATITGNTEAFF. In DNA form, the CDR3 reads TGTGCCACCATAACAGGGAACACTGAAGCTTTCTTT.

The chain couples TRBV6-2 or TRBV6-3 to TRBJ2-3; no clear D. V gave up 7 bases and J gave up 3 bases, with 14 bases separating them. Germline CDR1 and CDR2: MNHEY and SVGEGT. The CDR3 contains 14 residues. This chain's CDR3 is CASIRSLVTDTQYF. In nucleotides, the CDR3 is TGTGCCAGCATTCGTAGCCTAGTTACAGATACGCAGTATTTT.

This clonotype was counted ten times or more. The gene calls are TRBV15 and TRBJ2-7, with D maybe TRBD2 (5 bases). This CDR3 is 14 amino acids long. Germline V gives CDR1 LNHNV, CDR2 YYDKDF (reference sequence). Trimming removed 0 bases at V and 4 bases at J, with 10 bases between. CDR3 in amino acids: CATSRDRGQYEQYF. In nucleotides, the CDR3 is TGTGCCACCAGCAGAGATCGGGGTCAGTACGAGCAGTACTTC. Full variable domain (missing parts from reference TRBV15 and TRBJ2-7): DAMVIQNPRYQVTQFGKPVTLSCSQTLNHNVMYWYQQKSSQAPKLLFHYYDKDFNNEADTPDNFQSRRPNTSFCFLDIRSPGLGDTAMYLCATSRDRGQYEQYFGPGTRLTVT.

This clonotype came up many times. This chain joins TRBV11-1 and TRBJ2-2; perhaps D is TRBD1 or TRBD2 (5 bases each). The CDR3 runs 17 residues. Germline V gene data show CDR1 as SGHAT and CDR2 as FQDESV (reference sequence). V was trimmed by 6 bases and J by 0 bases, leaving 17 bases between them. The CDR3 sequence: CASSFGSGTANTGELFF. The CDR3 DNA is TGTGCCAGCAGTTTTGGTTCCGGGACGGCGAACACCGGGGAGCTGTTTTTT. Full variable domain (remainder filled in from reference TRBV11-1 and TRBJ2-2): EAEVAQSPRYKITEKSQAVAFWCDPISGHATLYWYRQILGQGPELLVQFQDESVVDDSQLPKDRFSAERLKGVDSTLKIQPAELGDSAMYLCASSFGSGTANTGELFFGEGSRLTVL.

At least ten counts were recorded for this clonotype. This rearrangement joins TRBV6-5 to TRBJ1-1; the match to TRBD1 covers 10 bases. J lost 4 bases, V lost 2 bases, and 1 base had no gene match. The CDR3 has 14 amino acids. Germline lookup yields CDR1 MNHEY and CDR2 SVGAGI. In nucleotides, the CDR3 is TGTGCCAGCAGTTACCGGACAGGGGGCACTGAAGCTTTCTTT. Its translation: CASSYRTGGTEAFF.

This clonotype was counted many times. The chain uses TRBV7-8 and TRBJ2-5; TRBD2 matches 7 bases. Per germline, CDR1 SGHVS and CDR2 FQNEAQ. Trimming took 5 bases from V and 5 from J; bases not matched to a gene: 11. CDR3 length: 15 residues. DNA of the CDR3: TGTGCCAGCAGCCCCCAGGGCGGGAGAGGGGAGACCCAGTACTTC. This gives the protein CASSPQGGRGETQYF. The full variable domain, rest sourced from reference TRBV7-8 and TRBJ2-5, is GAGVSQSPRYKVAKRGQDVALRCDPISGHVSLFWYQQALGQGPEFLTYFQNEAQLDKSGLPSDRFFAERPEGSVSTLKIQRTQQEDSAVYLCASSPQGGRGETQYFGPGTRLLVL.

The genes are TRBV6-1 and TRBJ2-2, with unresolved D. CDR3 size: 14 residues. Trimming pared 5 bases from V and 3 bases from J, leaving 10 bases between. Germline CDR1 reads MNHNS; CDR2 reads SASEGT. In nucleotides, the CDR3 is TGTGCCAGCAGTCGACGCCCTGACACCGGGGAGCTGTTTTTT. Protein: CASSRRPDTGELFF.

This chain links TRBV20-1 with TRBJ2-7; tentative D call: TRBD2 (6 bases). Per germline, CDR1 DFQATT and CDR2 SNEGSKA (reference sequence). V lost 0 bases and J lost 3, with 15 bases in between. CDR3 length: 15 amino acids. The chain's CDR3 is CSARDWAEGSYEQYF. In nucleotides, the CDR3 is TGCAGTGCTAGAGATTGGGCGGAGGGGAGCTACGAGCAGTACTTC.

The rearrangement links TRBV6-5 to TRBJ1-2, with D possibly TRBD1 on 6 matching bases. V was cut by 4 bases and J by 4 bases, with 13 bases left in between. The germline V gene encodes CDR1 MNHEY and CDR2 SVGAGI. This CDR3 comprises 14 residues. The CDR3 protein is CASSSPTGFYGYTF. CDR3 nucleotides: TGTGCCAGCAGTTCGCCTACAGGGTTCTATGGCTACACCTTC.

The chain links TRBV28 to TRBJ1-2, with D maybe TRBD1 (6 bases). Trimming shortened V by 2 bases and J by 7 bases, and 17 bases separated the two germline ends. The germline CDR1 and CDR2 sequences are MDHEN and SYDVKM. The CDR3 contains 15 residues. The CDR3 nucleotides are TGTGCCAGCAGTTTAATTGGCGGGACAAGGTCTGGCTACACCTTC. It encodes CASSLIGGTRSGYTF.

This clonotype was counted many times. The V call is TRBV19, the J call TRBJ2-3; D unresolved. The germline CDR1 and CDR2 sequences are LNHDA and SQIVND (reference sequence). This CDR3 is 16 amino acids long. V dropped 6 bases and J dropped 3 bases, with 19 bases sitting between them. The chain's CDR3 is CASSPTLEGGTDTQYF. The DNA of the CDR3 is TGTGCCAGTAGCCCCACCCTAGAAGGTGGGACAGATACGCAGTATTTT.

This clonotype came up many times. The chain couples TRBV28 to TRBJ1-5; maybe TRBD1 (6 bases). CDR1 is MDHEN, CDR2 SYDVKM, per germline. The CDR3 extends over 13 amino acids. Trimming removed 8 bases at V and 3 bases at J, with 11 bases between. The CDR3, as DNA: TGTGCCAGCGGAGGGGGTTCCAATCAGCCCCAGCATTTT. As protein: CASGGGSNQPQHF. Full variable domain (remainder filled in from reference TRBV28 and TRBJ1-5): DVKVTQSSRYLVKRTGEKVFLECVQDMDHENMFWYRQDPGLGLRLIYFSYDVKMKEKGDIPEGYSVSREKKERFSLILESASTNQTSMYLCASGGGSNQPQHFGDGTRLSIL.

This clonotype was seen ten or more times. The gene calls are TRBV7-3 and TRBJ1-2; the D is unclear. Between the trimmed V and J ends, which lost 2 bases and 8 bases, there was a span of 12 bases. Looked up from germline, CDR1 is SGHTA and CDR2 is FQGTGA. The CDR3 is 13 residues long. The CDR3 sequence is CASSLVPPWGYTF. The CDR3 DNA follows: TGTGCCAGCAGCTTAGTACCTCCTTGGGGCTACACCTTC.

This clonotype came up many times. The chain couples TRBV11-2 to TRBJ1-5, with no clear D. Trimming pared 3 bases from V and 6 bases from J, leaving 15 bases between. The CDR3 consists of 15 residues. CDR1 is SGHAT and CDR2 is FQNNGV in the germline V gene. CDR3 DNA sequence: TGTGCCAGCAGCTTGCGGGAAGTGGGGAGTCAGCCCCAGCATTTT. It encodes CASSLREVGSQPQHF.

Only a few counts were recorded for this clonotype. The chain recombines TRBV4-3 with TRBJ2-7; maybe TRBD1 (5 bases). The germline gives CDR1 LGHNA, CDR2 YSLEER. Trimming removed 1 base at V and 3 bases at J, with 13 bases between. This CDR3 has 15 residues. Written as DNA, the CDR3 is TGCGCCAGCAGCCAAGGAAGGGGCTCTTTCTACGAGCAGTACTTC. It encodes CASSQGRGSFYEQYF.

The chain recombines TRBV6-2 or TRBV6-3 with TRBJ2-7, with D unclear. CDR1 and CDR2 from the germline V gene are MNHEY and SVGEGT. There are 14 residues in the CDR3. V was clipped by 2 bases and J by 3 bases, with 11 bases between them. The CDR3 DNA reads TGTGCCAGCAGTTACCTTGGATCCGACTACGAGCAGTACTTC. Translated: CASSYLGSDYEQYF.

This clonotype showed up many times. The rearrangement joins TRBV6-1 to TRBJ1-1; D is ambiguous. CDR3 length: 13 residues. Germline V gene data show CDR1 as MNHNS and CDR2 as SASEGT. Trimming left V 10 bases short and J 4 bases short, with 16 bases between. This chain's CDR3 is CATRRPGITEAFF. The CDR3 DNA reads as TGTGCCACCCGAAGGCCCGGTATCACTGAAGCTTTCTTT.

The chain is built from TRBV28 and TRBJ2-7; D is uncertain. V was clipped by 7 bases and J by 3 bases, with 19 bases between them. The CDR3 extends over 15 amino acids. Germline V CDR1 and CDR2: MDHEN, SYDVKM. This CDR3 is CASKVNIPGNYEQYF. CDR3 sequence (DNA): TGTGCCAGCAAAGTCAACATCCCCGGCAACTACGAGCAGTACTTC.